This T cell receptor (beta chain) was sequenced during a study of cytomegalovirus exposure and HLA in healthy donors. Study-wide results and limits: Associated with cytomegalovirus, according to the listing, were approximately 160 TCR beta chains.

This CDR3 contains 16 residues. Germline V lookup: CDR1 SGHDN, CDR2 FVKESK. The trim removed 0 bases at V and 5 bases at J, leaving 9 bases unmatched. A remark on this clone: Its target is not known.

Profiled with immunoSEQ multiplex PCR; TCRdb holds only in-frame clones, not every one. The profile shows approximately 110,000 clones, just under 95% of them singletons. The chain recombines TRBV14 with TRBJ2-5; TRBD2 matches at 7 bases. Input material: PBMCs. The sequence was collected from a woman aged 18-35 years in good health and CMV-seronegative. The CDR3 sequence is CASSQDVPGAGETQYF. DNA for the CDR3: TGTGCCAGCAGCCAAGATGTTCCGGGAGCGGGGGAGACCCAGTACTTC.